This TCR beta chain was found in a study of blood T cells in healthy people across ages. Study in general: Template switching picked up about one barcoded beta molecule for each two T cells.

This clonotype was detected only a few times. It was with a sample-barcoded 5' primer and a J-beta primer mix that a second PCR of about 6 to 12 cycles was run. Each of the cDNA molecules was tagged by a template-switch adaptor with 12 random nucleotides. TCRdb re-analysed the 5' RACE reads in MiXCR, keeping a single row per CDR3 protein. Of under 1,100,000 distinct CDR3 sequences in the sample, less than 25% were seen once. The CDR3 spans 14 residues. Trimming pared 1 base from V and 6 bases from J, leaving 11 bases between. Germline loops: CDR1 SNHLY, CDR2 FYNNEI. These data were likewise used in another study, on T cells of mothers and their children.

The rearrangement links TRBV2 to TRBJ2-3; tentatively, D is TRBD2 (6 bases). This receptor was obtained from a girl aged 2-10 years in good health. Input material: blood. CDR3 nucleotides: TGTGCCAGCAGTGAAGGGGGAGGAGCGGATACGCAGTATTTT. Its protein product is CASSEGGGADTQYF. The entire variable domain, with the rest obtained from reference TRBV2 and TRBJ2-3, is as follows: EPEVTQTPSHQVTQMGQEVILRCVPISNHLYFYWYRQILGQKVEFLVSFYNNEISEKSEIFDDQFSVERPDGSNFTLKIRSTKLEDSAMYFCASSEGGGADTQYFGPGTRLTVL.